The T cell receptor (beta chain) under discussion was sequenced for a study of shared clonotypes between healthy human individuals. Study-wide results and limits: Rarefaction revealed incomplete sorted-subset sequencing despite large depth. Researchers found naive subsets generally carried larger estimated richness than memory subsets.

The CDR3 totals 13 residues. In germline, CDR1 is MNHEY, CDR2 SMNVEV (reference sequence). Trimming stripped 7 bases from V and 1 base from J, with 10 bases between. Generated by immunoSEQ multiplex PCR, the TCRdb table keeps only in-frame clones and is missing some. The sample has about 2,100,000 clones, 85% to 95% seen once. Points on this clone: No antigen is known for it.

Naive-designated CD8 cells lacked CD45RO, were positively enriched for CCR7, and omitted terminally differentiated effector memory CD45RA+ cells. The sample consisted of naive CD8+ T cells from PBMCs. This sequence was found in a man aged 18 to 30 in good health. Some clones in this sample may be carry-over from other donors' samples. The J gene is TRBJ1-1, the V gene TRBV27; D gene uncertain. The CDR3 sequence: CASISLGNTEAFF. In nucleotides, the CDR3 is TGTGCCAGCATATCCCTGGGGAACACTGAAGCTTTCTTT.